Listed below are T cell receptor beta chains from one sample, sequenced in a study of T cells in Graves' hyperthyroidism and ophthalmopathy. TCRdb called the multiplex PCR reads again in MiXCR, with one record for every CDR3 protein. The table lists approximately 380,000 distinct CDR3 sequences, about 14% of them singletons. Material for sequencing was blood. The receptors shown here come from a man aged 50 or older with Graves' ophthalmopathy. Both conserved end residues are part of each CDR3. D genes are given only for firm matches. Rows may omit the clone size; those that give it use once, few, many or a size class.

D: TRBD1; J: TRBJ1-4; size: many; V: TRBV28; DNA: TGTGCCAGCGGAGACAGGGTGGATGAAAAACTGTTTTTT; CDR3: CASGDRVDEKLFF
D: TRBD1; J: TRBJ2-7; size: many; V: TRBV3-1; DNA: TGTGCCAGCAGCCACACAGGGGGCTACCACGAGCAGTACTTC; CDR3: CASSHTGGYHEQYF
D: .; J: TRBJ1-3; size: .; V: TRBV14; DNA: TGTGCCAGCAGCCCGCTAGGTCCAGCCACCGGGAACACCATATATTTT; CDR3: CASSPLGPATGNTIYF
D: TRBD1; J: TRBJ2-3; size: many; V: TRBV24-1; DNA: TGTGCCACCAGTACAGGGAAGACAGGGAGTAGGTACGATACGCAGTATTTT; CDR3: CATSTGKTGSRYDTQYF
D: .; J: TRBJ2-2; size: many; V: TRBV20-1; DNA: TGCAGTGCCACGAGGGGCAACACCGGGGAGCTGTTTTTT; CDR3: CSATRGNTGELFF
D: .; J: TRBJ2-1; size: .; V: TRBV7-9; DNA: TGTGCCAGCAGCGTTTCTAGCGCGTACAATGAGCAGTTCTTC; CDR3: CASSVSSAYNEQFF
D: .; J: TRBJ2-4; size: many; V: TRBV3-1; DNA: TGTGCCAGCAGCCAAACAGGGAGGGACATTCAGTACTTC; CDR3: CASSQTGRDIQYF
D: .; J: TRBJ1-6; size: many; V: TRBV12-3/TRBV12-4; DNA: TGTGCCAGCAGTTTGGACCGGATTAATTCACCCCTCCACTTT; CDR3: CASSLDRINSPLHF
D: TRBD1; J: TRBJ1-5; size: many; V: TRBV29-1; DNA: TGCAGCGTTCGACAGGGGGCCTGGCAGCCCCAGCATTTT; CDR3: CSVRQGAWQPQHF
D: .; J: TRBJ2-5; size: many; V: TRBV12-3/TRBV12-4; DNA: TGTGCCAGCAGCCAACCGCGGGGCCAAGAGACCCAGTACTTC; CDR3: CASSQPRGQETQYF
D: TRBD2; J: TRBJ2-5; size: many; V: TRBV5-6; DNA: TGTGCCAGCAGTCCTAGGACTAGCGGGAGGCGTGAGACCCAGTACTTC; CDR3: CASSPRTSGRRETQYF
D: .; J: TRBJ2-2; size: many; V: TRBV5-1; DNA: TGCGCCAGCAGCCCGGAGACCGGGGAGCTGTTTTTT; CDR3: CASSPETGELFF
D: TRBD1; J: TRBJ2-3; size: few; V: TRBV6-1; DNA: TGTGCCAGCAGGACAGGGAACACAGATACGCAGTATTTT; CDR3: CASRTGNTDTQYF
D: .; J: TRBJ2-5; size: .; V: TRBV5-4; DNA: TGTGCCAGCAGCTTGGGGGCCCCGAGGGGAGAGACCCAGTACTTC; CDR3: CASSLGAPRGETQYF
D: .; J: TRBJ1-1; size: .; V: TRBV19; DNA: TGTGCCAGTAGTGGCTCCCCGGGAGGGGAAGCTTTCTTT; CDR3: CASSGSPGGEAFF
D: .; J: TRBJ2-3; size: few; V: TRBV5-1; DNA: TGCGCCAGCAGCAAAGACGGGAAAAGCACAGATACGCAGTATTTT; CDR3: CASSKDGKSTDTQYF
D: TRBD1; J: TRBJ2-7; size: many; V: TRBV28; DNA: TGTGCCAGCAGCTACGGACAGGCGAGCTACGAGCAGTACTTC; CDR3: CASSYGQASYEQYF
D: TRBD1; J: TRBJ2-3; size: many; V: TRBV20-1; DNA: TGCAGTGCTAGAGATTCTTTGGGACAGGGAGATACGCAGTATTTT; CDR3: CSARDSLGQGDTQYF
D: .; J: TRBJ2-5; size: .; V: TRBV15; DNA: TGTGCCACCAGCAGGCGGGACCTAGCCCAAGAGACCCAGTACTTC; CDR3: CATSRRDLAQETQYF
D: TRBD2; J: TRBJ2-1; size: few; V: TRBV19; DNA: TGTGCCAGTAGTGGCGGACTAGCGGGAGACCACAATGAGCAGTTCTTC; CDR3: CASSGGLAGDHNEQFF
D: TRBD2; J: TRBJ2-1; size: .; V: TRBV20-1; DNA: TGCAGTGCTAGCGGACTAGCGGATGAGCAGTTCTTC; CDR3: CSASGLADEQFF
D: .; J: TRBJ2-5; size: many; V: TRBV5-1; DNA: TGCGCCAGCAGCCCGGGAGAACAAGAGACCCAGTACTTC; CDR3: CASSPGEQETQYF
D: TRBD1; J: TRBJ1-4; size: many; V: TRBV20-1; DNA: TGCAGTGCTAGAGATGGGACAGGGGTGTTGGGAAATGAAAAACTGTTTTTT; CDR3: CSARDGTGVLGNEKLFF
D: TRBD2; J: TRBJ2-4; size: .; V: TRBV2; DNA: TGTGCCAGCAGTGATCTTAGCGGGAGCGCCAAAAACATTCAGTACTTC; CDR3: CASSDLSGSAKNIQYF
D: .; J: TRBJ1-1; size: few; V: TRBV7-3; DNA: TGTGCCAGCAGCCTTTCATTCCGGGCTGAAGCTTTCTTT; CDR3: CASSLSFRAEAFF
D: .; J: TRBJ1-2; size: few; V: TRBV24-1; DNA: TGTGCCACCAGTGATTCTAGACAGTATGGCTACACCTTC; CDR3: CATSDSRQYGYTF
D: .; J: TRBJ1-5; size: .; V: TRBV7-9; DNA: TGTGCCAGCAGTACACAAGGGAGCAATCAGCCCCAGCATTTT; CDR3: CASSTQGSNQPQHF
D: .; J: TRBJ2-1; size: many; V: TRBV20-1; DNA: TGCAGTGCTAGAACGGGGCAGGGGAAGGGTGAGCAGTTCTTC; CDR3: CSARTGQGKGEQFF
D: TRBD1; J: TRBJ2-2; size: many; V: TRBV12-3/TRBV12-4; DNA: TGTGCCAGCAGCCGGAGACAGGGGCTTGTAAGCGGGGAGCTGTTTTTT; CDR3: CASSRRQGLVSGELFF
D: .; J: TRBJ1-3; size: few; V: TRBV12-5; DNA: TGTGCTAGTGGAAGGGCTATACTAGCCTCTGGAAACACCATATATTTT; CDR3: CASGRAILASGNTIYF
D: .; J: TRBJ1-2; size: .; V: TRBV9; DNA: TGTGCCAGCAGCGTAGAGGCAATAGCTAACTATGGCTACACCTTC; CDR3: CASSVEAIANYGYTF
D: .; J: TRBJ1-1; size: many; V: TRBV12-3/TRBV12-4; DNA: TGTGCCAGCAGTGCTGGACAGAAGAACACTGAAGCTTTCTTT; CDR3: CASSAGQKNTEAFF
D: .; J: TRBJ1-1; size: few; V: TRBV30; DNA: TGTGCCTGGAAATATCAGAACACTGAAGCTTTCTTT; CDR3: CAWKYQNTEAFF